Described below is a single T cell receptor (beta chain) sequence and its context. Since all of the isolated RNA was reverse transcribed, expressed TCRB transcripts were what got sequenced. TCRdb keeps only in-frame clones here, not all; method: immunoSEQ multiplex PCR. The sample lists roughly 400,000 clones, more than 13% occurring once. V dropped 1 base and J dropped 0 bases, with 10 bases sitting between them. CDR1 is MGHRA and CDR2 is YSYEKL in the germline V gene. This CDR3 has 16 amino acids. This entry belongs to a study of beta chain features in type 1 diabetes. The chain uses TRBV4-1 and TRBJ1-3; no clear D. The sequence was obtained from a woman in her late teens or twenties in good health. Source material: naive CD4+ T cells from blood. The CDR3 nucleotides are TGCGCCAGCAGCCAAGGCAGGCAAATCTCTGGAAACACCATATATTTT. It encodes CASSQGRQISGNTIYF.